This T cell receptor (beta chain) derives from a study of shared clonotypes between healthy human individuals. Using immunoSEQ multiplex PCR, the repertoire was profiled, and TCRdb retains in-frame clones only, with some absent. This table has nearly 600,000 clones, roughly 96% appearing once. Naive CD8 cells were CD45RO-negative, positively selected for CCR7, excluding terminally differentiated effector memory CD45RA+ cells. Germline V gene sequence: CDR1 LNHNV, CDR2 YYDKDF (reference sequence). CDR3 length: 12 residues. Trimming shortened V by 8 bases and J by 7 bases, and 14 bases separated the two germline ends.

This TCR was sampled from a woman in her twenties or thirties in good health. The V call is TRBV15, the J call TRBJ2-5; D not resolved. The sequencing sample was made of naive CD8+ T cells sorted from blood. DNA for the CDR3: TGTGCCACCTCCGGCGTTCTCGGGACCCAGTACTTC. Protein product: CATSGVLGTQYF.